The 9 T cell receptor beta chains below come from one sample, sequenced in a study of blood T cell repertoires in COVID-19. Here immunoSEQ multiplex PCR was the method, and the copy in TCRdb shows in-frame clones only, minus some. The sample lists 140,000 or so clones; about 86% were seen once. The sequenced sample consisted of peripheral blood. The receptors here all came from a human donor in a cohort sampled during active COVID-19.

The chain carries TRBV4-3 and TRBJ2-3, with 10 bases identical to TRBD1. CDR3 length equals 17 residues. Germline V gives CDR1 LGHNA, CDR2 YSLEER. V shed 1 base and J 0 bases; nucleotides not matched to a gene: 4. This CDR3 reads CASSQGTGGASTDTQYF. The CDR3 DNA is TGCGCCAGCAGCCAAGGGACAGGGGGTGCTAGCACAGATACGCAGTATTTT.

In DNA, the CDR3 is TGCGCCAGCAGCTTGGGACTAGCGGGAGCTGGGGAGACCCAGTACTTC. Its protein product is CASSLGLAGAGETQYF. The genes are TRBV5-1 and TRBJ2-5, with 12 bases aligning to TRBD2. V lost 0 bases to trimming and J lost 5 bases; unmatched junction nucleotides: 5. Germline CDR1 and CDR2: SGHRS and YFSETQ. There are 16 residues in the CDR3.

V is TRBV5-1 and J is TRBJ2-1; TRBD2 is a possible D gene (6 bases). Germline V gives CDR1 SGHRS, CDR2 YFSETQ. The CDR3 has 16 amino acids. Trimming took off 4 bases at V and 7 bases at J, with 21 bases between the two ends. The DNA of the CDR3 is TGCGCCAGCAGCCCTTCGACTAGTTCGTCGGGGAATGAGCAGTTCTTC. Its translation is CASSPSTSSSGNEQFF.

The rearrangement joins TRBV11-2 to TRBJ2-7; D is possibly TRBD1 (5 bases). V dropped 5 bases and J dropped 4 bases, with 15 bases sitting between them. The CDR3 runs to 14 residues. Germline CDR1 reads SGHAT; CDR2 reads FQNNGV. The CDR3 here is CASSNPAGPYEQYF. CDR3 sequence (DNA): TGTGCCAGCAGCAACCCGGCAGGGCCGTACGAGCAGTACTTC.

The J gene is TRBJ2-3, the V gene TRBV9; 8 bases fit TRBD1. CDR1 is SGDLS, CDR2 YYNGEE, per germline. Unmatched junction bases numbered 8, after V lost 4 bases and J lost 1 base. The CDR3 length is 16 residues. This CDR3 is CASSLGQVGGTDTQYF. Here the CDR3 DNA reads TGTGCCAGCAGCTTGGGACAGGTGGGAGGCACAGATACGCAGTATTTT.

This chain links TRBV7-3 with TRBJ2-1; 14 positions match TRBD2. Trimming cost V 2 bases and J 7 bases; bases outside gene matches: 7. Per the germline V gene, CDR1 is SGHTA and CDR2 is FQGTGA. The length of the CDR3 is 17 residues. The CDR3 sequence is CASSLGTSGRPTNEQFF. Written as DNA, the CDR3 is TGTGCCAGCAGCTTAGGGACTAGCGGGAGACCCACAAATGAGCAGTTCTTC. The full variable domain, rest sourced from reference TRBV7-3 and TRBJ2-1, is GAGVSQTPSNKVTEKGKYVELRCDPISGHTALYWYRQSLGQGPEFLIYFQGTGAADDSGLPNDRFFAVRPEGSVSTLKIQRTERGDSAVYLCASSLGTSGRPTNEQFFGPGTRLTVL.

This chain joins TRBV7-2 and TRBJ2-4, with 7 bases aligning to TRBD1. Germline CDR1 SGHTA, CDR2 FQGNSA. Unmatched junction bases numbered 3, after V lost 1 base and J lost 0 bases. The CDR3 has 16 residues. The CDR3 sequence is CASSLEGASAKNIQYF. The CDR3 DNA reads TGTGCCAGCAGCTTAGAGGGGGCATCAGCCAAAAACATTCAGTACTTC.

V gene TRBV6-2 or TRBV6-3 combines with J gene TRBJ2-7, with TRBD1 identical over 8 bases. Germline V gives CDR1 MNHEY, CDR2 SVGEGT. The CDR3 length is 15 residues. With V trimmed by 2 bases and J by 1 base, 4 bases remained unmatched. The CDR3 DNA sequence: TGTGCCAGCAGTTACCCCGACAGGGGTTCCTACGAGCAGTACTTC. Its translation: CASSYPDRGSYEQYF.

V is TRBV5-1 and J is TRBJ2-7; possibly TRBD2 for D (7 bases). The germline gives CDR1 SGHRS, CDR2 YFSETQ. The length of the CDR3 is 16 residues. Trimming shortened V by 4 bases and J by 1 base, and 18 bases separated the two germline ends. CDR3 sequence: CASSAILGGGSYEQYF. The CDR3 DNA is TGCGCCAGCAGCGCCATTTTGGGAGGGGGTTCCTACGAGCAGTACTTC.